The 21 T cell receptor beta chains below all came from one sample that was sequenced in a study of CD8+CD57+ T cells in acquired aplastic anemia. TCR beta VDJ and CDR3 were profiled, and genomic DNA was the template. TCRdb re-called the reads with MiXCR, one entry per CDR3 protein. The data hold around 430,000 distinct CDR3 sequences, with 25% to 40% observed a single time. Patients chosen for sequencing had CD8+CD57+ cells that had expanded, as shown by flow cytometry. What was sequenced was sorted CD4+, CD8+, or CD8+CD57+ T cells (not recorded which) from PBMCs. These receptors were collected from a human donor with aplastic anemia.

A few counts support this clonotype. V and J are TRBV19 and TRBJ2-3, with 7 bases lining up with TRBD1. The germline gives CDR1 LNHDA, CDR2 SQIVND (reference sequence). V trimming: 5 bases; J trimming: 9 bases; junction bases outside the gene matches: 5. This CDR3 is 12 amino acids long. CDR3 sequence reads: CASSPRQGTQYF. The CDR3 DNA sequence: TGTGCCAGTAGTCCGAGACAGGGCACGCAGTATTTT.

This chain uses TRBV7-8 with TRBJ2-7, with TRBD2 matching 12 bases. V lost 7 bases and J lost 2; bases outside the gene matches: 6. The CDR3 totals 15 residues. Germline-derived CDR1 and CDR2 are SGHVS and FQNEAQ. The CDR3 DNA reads TGTGCCAGCAACCCTGGGACTAGCGGGCCCTACGAGCAGTACTTC. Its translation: CASNPGTSGPYEQYF.

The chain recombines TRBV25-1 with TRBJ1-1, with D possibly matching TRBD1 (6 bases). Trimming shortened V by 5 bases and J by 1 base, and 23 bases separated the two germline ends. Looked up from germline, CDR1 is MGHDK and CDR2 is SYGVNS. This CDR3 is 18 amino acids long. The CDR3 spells CASSYGFWTVQQNTEAFF. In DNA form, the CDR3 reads TGTGCCAGCAGTTACGGGTTTTGGACAGTCCAGCAGAACACTGAAGCTTTCTTT.

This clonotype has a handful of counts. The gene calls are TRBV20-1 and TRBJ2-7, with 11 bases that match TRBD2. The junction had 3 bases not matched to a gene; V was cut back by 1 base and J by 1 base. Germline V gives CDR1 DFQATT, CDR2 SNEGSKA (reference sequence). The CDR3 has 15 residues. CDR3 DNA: TGCAGTGCTAGAGCTACTAGCGGGGGATCCTACGAGCAGTACTTC. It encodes CSARATSGGSYEQYF.

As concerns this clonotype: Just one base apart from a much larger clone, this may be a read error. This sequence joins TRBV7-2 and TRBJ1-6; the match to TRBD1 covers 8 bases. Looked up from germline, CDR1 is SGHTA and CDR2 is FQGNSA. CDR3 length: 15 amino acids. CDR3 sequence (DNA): TGCGCCAGCAGCACTAGACAGGGGACTAATTTACCCCTCCACTTT. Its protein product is CASSTRQGTNLPLHF.

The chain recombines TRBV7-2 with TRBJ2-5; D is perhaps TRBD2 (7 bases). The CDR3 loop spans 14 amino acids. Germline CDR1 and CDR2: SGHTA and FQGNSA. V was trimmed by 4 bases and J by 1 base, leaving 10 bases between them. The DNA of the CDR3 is TGTGCCAGCAGCTCGCGGGGGCCCCAAGAGACCCAGTACTTC. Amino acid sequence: CASSSRGPQETQYF.

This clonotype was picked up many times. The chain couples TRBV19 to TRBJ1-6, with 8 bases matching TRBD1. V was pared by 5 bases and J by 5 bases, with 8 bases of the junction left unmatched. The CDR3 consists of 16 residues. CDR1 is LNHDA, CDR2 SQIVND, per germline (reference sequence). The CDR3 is CASSLRTGRNNSPLHF. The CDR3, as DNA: TGTGCCAGTAGTCTTCGGACAGGGAGGAATAATTCACCCCTCCACTTT.

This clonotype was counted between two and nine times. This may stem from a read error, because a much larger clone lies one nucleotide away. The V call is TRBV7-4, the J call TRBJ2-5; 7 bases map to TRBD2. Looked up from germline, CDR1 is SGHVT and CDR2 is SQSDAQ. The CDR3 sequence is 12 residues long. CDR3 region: CAGSLGEGTQYF. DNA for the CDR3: TGTGCCGGCAGCTTAGGGGAGGGGACCCAGTACTTC.

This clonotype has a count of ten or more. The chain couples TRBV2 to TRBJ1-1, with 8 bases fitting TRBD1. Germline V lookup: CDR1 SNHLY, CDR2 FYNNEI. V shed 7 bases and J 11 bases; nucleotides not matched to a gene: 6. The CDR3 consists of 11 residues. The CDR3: CASIQGARAFF. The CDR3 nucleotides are TGTGCCAGCATCCAGGGGGCCCGGGCTTTCTTT. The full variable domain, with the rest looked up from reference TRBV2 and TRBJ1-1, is EPEVTQTPSHQVTQMGQEVILRCVPISNHLYFYWYRQILGQKVEFLVSFYNNEISEKSEIFDDQFSVERPDGSNFTLKIRSTKLEDSAMYFCASIQGARAFFGQGTRLTVV.

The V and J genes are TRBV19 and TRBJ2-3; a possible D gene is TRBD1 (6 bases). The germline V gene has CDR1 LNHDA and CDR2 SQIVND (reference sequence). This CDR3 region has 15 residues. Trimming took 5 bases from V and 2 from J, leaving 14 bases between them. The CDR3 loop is CASSLIRGNTDTQYF. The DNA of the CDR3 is TGTGCCAGTAGTCTTATAAGGGGGAACACAGATACGCAGTATTTT.

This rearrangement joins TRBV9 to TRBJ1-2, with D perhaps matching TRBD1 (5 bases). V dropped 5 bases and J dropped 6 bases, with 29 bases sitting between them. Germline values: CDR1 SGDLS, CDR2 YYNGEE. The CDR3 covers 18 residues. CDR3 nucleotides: TGTGCCAGCAGTTTATCGTTGCTCCCTGCCGGAGGGGCGCATGGCTACACCTTC. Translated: CASSLSLLPAGGAHGYTF. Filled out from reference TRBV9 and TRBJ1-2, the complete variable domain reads DSGVTQTPKHLITATGQRVTLRCSPRSGDLSVYWYQQSLDQGLQFLIQYYNGEERAKGNILERFSAQQFPDLHSELNLSSLELGDSALYFCASSLSLLPAGGAHGYTFGSGTRLTVV.

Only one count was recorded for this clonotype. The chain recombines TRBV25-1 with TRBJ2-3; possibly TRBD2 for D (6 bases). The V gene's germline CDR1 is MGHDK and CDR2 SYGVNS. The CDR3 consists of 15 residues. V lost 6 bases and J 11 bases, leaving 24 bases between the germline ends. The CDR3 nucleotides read TGTGCCAGCAGCTTAGGAGGGACCGGGTACAATGAGCAGTATTTT. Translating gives CASSLGGTGYNEQYF.

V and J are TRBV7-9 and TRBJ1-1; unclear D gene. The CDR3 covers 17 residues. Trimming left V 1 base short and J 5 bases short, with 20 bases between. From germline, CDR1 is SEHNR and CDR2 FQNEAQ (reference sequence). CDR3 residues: CASSLGKGGPKRTEAFF. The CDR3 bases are TGTGCCAGCAGCTTAGGGAAGGGTGGGCCTAAACGGACTGAAGCTTTCTTT.

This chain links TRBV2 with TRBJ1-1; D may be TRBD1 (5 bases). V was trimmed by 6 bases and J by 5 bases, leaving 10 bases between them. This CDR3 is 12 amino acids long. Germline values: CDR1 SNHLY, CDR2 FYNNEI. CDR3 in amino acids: CASRTRGTEAFF. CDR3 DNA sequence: TGTGCCAGCAGGACCCGGGGGACTGAAGCTTTCTTT.

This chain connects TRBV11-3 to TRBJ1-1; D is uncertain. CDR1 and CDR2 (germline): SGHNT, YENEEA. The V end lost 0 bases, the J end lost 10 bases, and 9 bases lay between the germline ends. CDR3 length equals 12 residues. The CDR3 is CASSLDGGPAFF. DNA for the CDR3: TGTGCCAGCAGCTTAGATGGCGGGCCAGCTTTCTTT. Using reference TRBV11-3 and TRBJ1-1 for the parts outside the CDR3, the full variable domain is EAGVVQSPRYKIIEKKQPVAFWCNPISGHNTLYWYLQNLGQGPELLIRYENEEAVDDSQLPKDRFSAERLKGVDSTLKIQPAELGDSAVYLCASSLDGGPAFFGQGTRLTVV.

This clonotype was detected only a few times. The CDR3, as DNA: TGTGCCAGCACCCCAGGGGGAAACACCATATATTTT. This codes for CASTPGGNTIYF. The V and J genes are TRBV12-3 or TRBV12-4 and TRBJ1-3; perhaps TRBD1 as D (5 bases). V dropped 7 bases and J dropped 4 bases, with 8 bases sitting between them. The CDR3 consists of 12 residues.

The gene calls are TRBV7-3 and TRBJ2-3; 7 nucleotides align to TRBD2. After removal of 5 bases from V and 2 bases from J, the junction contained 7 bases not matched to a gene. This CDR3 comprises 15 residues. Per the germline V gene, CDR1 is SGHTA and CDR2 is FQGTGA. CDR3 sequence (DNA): TGTGCCAGCAGCCCGCAACTAGCGCCCACAGATACGCAGTATTTT. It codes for CASSPQLAPTDTQYF.

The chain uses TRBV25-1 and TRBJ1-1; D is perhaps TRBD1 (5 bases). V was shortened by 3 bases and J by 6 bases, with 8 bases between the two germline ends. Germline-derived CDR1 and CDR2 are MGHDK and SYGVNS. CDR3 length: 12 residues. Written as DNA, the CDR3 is TGTGCCAGCAGTGATGGGACCTCTGAAGCTTTCTTT. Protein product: CASSDGTSEAFF.

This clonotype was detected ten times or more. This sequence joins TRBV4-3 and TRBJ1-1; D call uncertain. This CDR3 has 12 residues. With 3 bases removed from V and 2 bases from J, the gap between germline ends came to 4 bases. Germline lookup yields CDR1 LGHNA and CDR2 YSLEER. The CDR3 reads CASSHVNTEAFF. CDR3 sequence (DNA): TGCGCCAGCAGCCATGTCAACACTGAAGCTTTCTTT.

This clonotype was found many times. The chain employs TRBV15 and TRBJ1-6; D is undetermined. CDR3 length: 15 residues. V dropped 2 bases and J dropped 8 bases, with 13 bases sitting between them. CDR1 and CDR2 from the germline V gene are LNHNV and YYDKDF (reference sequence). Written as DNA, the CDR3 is TGTGCCACCAGCAGATCCGGGAGGTCGGATTCACCCCTCCACTTT. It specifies CATSRSGRSDSPLHF.

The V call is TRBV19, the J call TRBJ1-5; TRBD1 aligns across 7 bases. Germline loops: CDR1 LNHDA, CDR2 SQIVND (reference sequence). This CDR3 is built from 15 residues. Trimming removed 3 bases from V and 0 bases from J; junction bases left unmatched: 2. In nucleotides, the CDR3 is TGTGCCAGTAGTATGGGGACAGTTAGCAATCAGCCCCAGCATTTT. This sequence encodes CASSMGTVSNQPQHF.